The text below deals with one T cell receptor beta chain. As handled by the study authors: Quantification of nucleated cells was approximated via reference gene primer amplification. Data came from immunoSEQ multiplex PCR; TCRdb stores just in-frame clones and leaves some out. From that table come the V and J calls and clone size; the DNA was used to work out D and trimming. The top ten hold roughly 6.1% of the sample, which has about 75,000 clones, approximately 88% seen once. The germline CDR1 and CDR2 sequences are MGHDK and SYGVNS. The V end was cut by 4 bases, the J end by 3 bases, with 16 bases between. The CDR3 is 16 amino acids. This sample is drawn from a study of blood T cell repertoires in COVID-19.

The V and J genes are TRBV25-1 and TRBJ1-5; the D is unclear. Sequenced sample: peripheral blood. The clonotype comes from a woman between 50 and 59 years old with acute or convalescent COVID-19. For the CDR3, the DNA is TGTGCCAGCAGTGGGTCGGGCAGCGGTCTCAATCAGCCCCAGCATTTT. It specifies CASSGSGSGLNQPQHF.